This paragraph covers one T cell receptor beta chain sequence. As yet, its antigen is unknown. Using quantitative 5'-RACE with molecular barcodes, the authors made TCR beta libraries. A single record per CDR3 protein comes from TCRdb applying MiXCR to the 5' RACE reads. In the table there are some 120,000 distinct CDR3 sequences, roughly 15% of which are singletons. This CDR3 contains 14 residues. With 1 base removed from V and 4 bases from J, the gap between germline ends came to 10 bases. The V gene's germline CDR1 is SGHTA and CDR2 FQGNSA. The data were obtained in a study of CD8 T cells in ankylosing spondylitis. Study outcomes and limitations: Within matched ankylosing spondylitis synovial fluid, disease-linked clones were reportedly significantly enriched.

This chain links TRBV7-2 with TRBJ2-5; D is undetermined. Material for sequencing was blood, either unsorted or a sorted T cell fraction (not recorded which). The sequence derives from a female donor with ankylosing spondylitis or in good health (not recorded which). The CDR3 region is CASSLGRSAETQYF. The CDR3 DNA is TGTGCCAGCAGCTTAGGCAGGAGCGCAGAGACCCAGTACTTC.